The sample holds many counts of the clone carrying this T cell receptor beta chain. The data originate from a study of molecular identifiers for immune sequencing clone quantification. TCRdb re-analysed the PCR reads in MiXCR, keeping a single row per CDR3 protein. Of about 510,000 distinct CDR3 sequences listed, about a quarter are singletons. The TCR was taken from a human donor in good health. Some libraries in this study had Jurkat cell RNA spiked in. The sample comprised naive CD8+ T cells from blood, with Jurkat cell RNA spiked in. Sample subset: FACS-sorted CD8+CD4-CCR7+CD45RA+ naive T cells.

The CDR3 loop reads CASSIEGNGEQYF. Written as DNA, the CDR3 is TGTGCCAGTAGTATTGAGGGGAATGGAGAGCAGTACTTC. The chain carries TRBV19 and TRBJ2-7; D might be TRBD1 or TRBD2, each matching 5 bases. CDR1 is LNHDA and CDR2 is SQIVND in the germline V gene (reference sequence). Trimming cost V 3 bases and J 7 bases, with 13 bases left between them. The CDR3 extends over 13 amino acids.